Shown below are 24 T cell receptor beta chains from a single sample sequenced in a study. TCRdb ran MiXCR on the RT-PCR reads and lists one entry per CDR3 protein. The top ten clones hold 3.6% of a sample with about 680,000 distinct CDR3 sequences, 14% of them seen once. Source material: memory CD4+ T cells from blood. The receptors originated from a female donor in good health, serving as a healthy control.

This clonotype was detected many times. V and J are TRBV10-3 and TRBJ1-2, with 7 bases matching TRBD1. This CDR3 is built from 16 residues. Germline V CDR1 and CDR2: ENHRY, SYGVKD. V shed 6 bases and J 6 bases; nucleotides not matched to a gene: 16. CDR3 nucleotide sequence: TGTGCCATCAGGTCGACAGGGACCGGCGGTTCGGATGGCTACACCTTC. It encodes CAIRSTGTGGSDGYTF.

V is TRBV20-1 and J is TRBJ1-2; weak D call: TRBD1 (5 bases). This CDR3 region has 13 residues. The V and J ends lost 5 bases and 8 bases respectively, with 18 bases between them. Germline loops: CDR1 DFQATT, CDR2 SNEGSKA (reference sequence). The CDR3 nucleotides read TGCAGTGCTGTGGTCCTAGGGGCGGGAGGCTACACCTTC. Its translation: CSAVVLGAGGYTF.

CDR3 region: CASSPHPTGELFF. As DNA, the CDR3 is TGTGCCAGTAGTCCCCACCCCACCGGGGAGCTGTTTTTT. V usage is TRBV19 and J usage is TRBJ2-2, with no clear D. CDR3 length equals 13 residues. Germline CDR1 LNHDA, CDR2 SQIVND (reference sequence). The V gene lost 5 bases and the J gene lost 4 bases, with 8 bases spanning the gap.

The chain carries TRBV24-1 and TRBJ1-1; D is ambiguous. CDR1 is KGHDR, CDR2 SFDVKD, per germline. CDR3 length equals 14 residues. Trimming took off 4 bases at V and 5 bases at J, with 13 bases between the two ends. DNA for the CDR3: TGTGCCACCAGTGAGAAAGGGAAGGAAACTGAAGCTTTCTTT. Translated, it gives CATSEKGKETEAFF.

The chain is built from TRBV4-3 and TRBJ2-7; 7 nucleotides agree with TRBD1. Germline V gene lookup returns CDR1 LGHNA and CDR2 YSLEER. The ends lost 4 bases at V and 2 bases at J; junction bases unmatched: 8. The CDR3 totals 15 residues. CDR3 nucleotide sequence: TGCGCCAGCAGCCGTCGACAGGGTGGAACCTACGAGCAGTACTTC. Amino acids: CASSRRQGGTYEQYF.

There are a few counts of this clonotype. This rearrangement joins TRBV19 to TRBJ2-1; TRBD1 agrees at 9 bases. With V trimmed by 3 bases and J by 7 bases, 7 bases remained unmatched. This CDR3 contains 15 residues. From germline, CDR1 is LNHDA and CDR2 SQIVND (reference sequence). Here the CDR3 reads CASSIPGTGNNEQFF. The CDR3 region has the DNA TGTGCCAGTAGTATCCCCGGGACAGGGAATAATGAGCAGTTCTTC.

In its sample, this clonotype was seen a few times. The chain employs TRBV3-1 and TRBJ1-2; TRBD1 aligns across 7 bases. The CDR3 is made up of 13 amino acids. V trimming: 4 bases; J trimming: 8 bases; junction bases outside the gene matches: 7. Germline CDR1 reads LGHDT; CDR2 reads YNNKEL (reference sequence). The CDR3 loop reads CASSLGTDRGYTF. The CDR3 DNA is TGTGCCAGCAGCCTTGGGACAGACCGAGGCTACACCTTC.

The CDR3 protein is CASTPRPRLVNTGELFF. The CDR3, as DNA: TGTGCCAGCACCCCTCGGCCCCGACTAGTGAACACCGGGGAGCTGTTTTTT. V is TRBV6-2 or TRBV6-3 and J is TRBJ2-2; perhaps TRBD2 as D (6 bases). Germline V CDR1 and CDR2: MNHEY, SVGEGT. The CDR3 is 17 residues long. The V end lost 7 bases, the J end lost 1 base, and 19 bases lay between the germline ends.

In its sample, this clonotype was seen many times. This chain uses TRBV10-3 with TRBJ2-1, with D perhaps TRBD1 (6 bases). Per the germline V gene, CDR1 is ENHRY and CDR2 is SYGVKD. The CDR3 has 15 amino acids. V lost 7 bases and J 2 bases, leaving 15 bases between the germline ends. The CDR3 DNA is TGTGCCATCAAAGGAGCTGCAGGGGCCTACAATGAGCAGTTCTTC. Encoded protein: CAIKGAAGAYNEQFF.

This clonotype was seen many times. DNA of the CDR3: TGTGCCAGCAGTCCACGCCTAAGCGGGGCCAACGTCCTGACTTTC. Translation: CASSPRLSGANVLTF. The chain combines TRBV27 with TRBJ2-6; D is ambiguous. The ends were cut back, 5 bases at V and 4 bases at J, with 12 bases in the middle. There are 15 residues in the CDR3. CDR1 and CDR2 from the germline V gene are MNHEY and SMNVEV (reference sequence).

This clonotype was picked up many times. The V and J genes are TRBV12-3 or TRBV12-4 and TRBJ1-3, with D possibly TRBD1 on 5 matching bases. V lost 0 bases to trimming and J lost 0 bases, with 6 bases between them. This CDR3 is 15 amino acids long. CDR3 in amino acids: CASSLAGGSGNTIYF. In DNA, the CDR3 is TGTGCCAGCAGTTTAGCGGGGGGCTCTGGAAACACCATATATTTT.

CDR3 sequence reads: CASSQSRDFNSYEQYF. CDR3 sequence (DNA): TGTGCCAGCAGCCAATCCCGGGACTTCAACTCCTACGAGCAGTACTTC. V usage is TRBV14 and J usage is TRBJ2-7; a weak D match, TRBD2 (6 bases). CDR1 and CDR2 from the germline V gene are SGHDN and FVKESK. The CDR3 length is 16 residues. V was cut by 2 bases and J by 0 bases, with 14 bases left in between. The complete variable domain, with remaining parts taken from reference TRBV14 and TRBJ2-7, reads EAGVTQFPSHSVIEKGQTVTLRCDPISGHDNLYWYRRVMGKEIKFLLHFVKESKQDESGMPNNRFLAERTGGTYSTLKVQPAELEDSGVYFCASSQSRDFNSYEQYFGPGTRLTVT.

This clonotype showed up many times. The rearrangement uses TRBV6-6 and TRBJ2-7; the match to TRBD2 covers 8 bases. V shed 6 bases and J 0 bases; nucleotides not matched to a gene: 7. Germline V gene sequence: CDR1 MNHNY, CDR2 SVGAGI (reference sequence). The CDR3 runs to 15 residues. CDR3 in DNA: TGTGCCAGCAGCCACGGCGGGGGGAGCTCCTACGAGCAGTACTTC. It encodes CASSHGGGSSYEQYF.

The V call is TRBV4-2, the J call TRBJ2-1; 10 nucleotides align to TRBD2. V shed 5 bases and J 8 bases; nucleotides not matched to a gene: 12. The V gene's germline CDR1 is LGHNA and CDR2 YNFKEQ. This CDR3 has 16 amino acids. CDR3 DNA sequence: TGTGCCAGCAGCGAAGGGACTAGCGTGATAGGCGATGAGCAGTTCTTC. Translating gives CASSEGTSVIGDEQFF.

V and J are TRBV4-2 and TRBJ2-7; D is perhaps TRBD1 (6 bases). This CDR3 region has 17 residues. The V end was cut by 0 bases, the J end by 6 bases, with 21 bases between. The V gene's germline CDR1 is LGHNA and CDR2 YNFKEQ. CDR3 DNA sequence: TGTGCCAGCAGCCAAGATCTCGAAAACAGGGTTCCCCGCGAGCAGTACTTC. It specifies CASSQDLENRVPREQYF.

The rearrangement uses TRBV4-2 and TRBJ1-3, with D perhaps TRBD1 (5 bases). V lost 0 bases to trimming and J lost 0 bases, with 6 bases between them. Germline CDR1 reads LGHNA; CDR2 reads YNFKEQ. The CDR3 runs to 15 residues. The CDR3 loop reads CASSQEGLSGNTIYF. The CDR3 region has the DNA TGTGCCAGCAGCCAAGAGGGACTCTCTGGAAACACCATATATTTT.

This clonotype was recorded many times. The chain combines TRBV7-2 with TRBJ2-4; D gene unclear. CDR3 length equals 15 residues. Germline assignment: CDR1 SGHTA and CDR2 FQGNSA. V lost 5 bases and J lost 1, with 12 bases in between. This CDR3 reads CASSPTYTAKNIQYF. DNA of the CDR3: TGTGCCAGCAGCCCAACGTACACTGCCAAAAACATTCAGTACTTC.

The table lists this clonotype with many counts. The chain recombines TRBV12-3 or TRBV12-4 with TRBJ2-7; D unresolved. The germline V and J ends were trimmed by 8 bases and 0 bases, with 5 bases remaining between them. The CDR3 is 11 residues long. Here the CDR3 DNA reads TGTGCCAGCGCGCTCTCCTACGAGCAGTACTTC. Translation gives CASALSYEQYF.

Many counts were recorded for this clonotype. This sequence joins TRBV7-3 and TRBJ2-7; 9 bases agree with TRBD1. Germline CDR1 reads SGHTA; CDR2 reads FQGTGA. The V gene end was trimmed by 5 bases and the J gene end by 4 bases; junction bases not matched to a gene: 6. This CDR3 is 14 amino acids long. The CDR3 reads CASSPSGTGYEQYF. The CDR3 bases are TGTGCCAGCAGCCCATCCGGGACAGGGTACGAGCAGTACTTC. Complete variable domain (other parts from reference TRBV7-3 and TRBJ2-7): GAGVSQTPSNKVTEKGKYVELRCDPISGHTALYWYRQSLGQGPEFLIYFQGTGAADDSGLPNDRFFAVRPEGSVSTLKIQRTERGDSAVYLCASSPSGTGYEQYFGPGTRLTVT.

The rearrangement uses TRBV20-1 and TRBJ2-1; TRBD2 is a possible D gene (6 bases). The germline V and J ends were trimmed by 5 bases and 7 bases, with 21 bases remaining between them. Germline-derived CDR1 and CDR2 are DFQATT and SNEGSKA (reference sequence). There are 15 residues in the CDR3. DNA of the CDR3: TGCAGTGCTCGCCCCGGGCTAGCGAGAGCTAATGAGCAGTTCTTC. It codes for CSARPGLARANEQFF.

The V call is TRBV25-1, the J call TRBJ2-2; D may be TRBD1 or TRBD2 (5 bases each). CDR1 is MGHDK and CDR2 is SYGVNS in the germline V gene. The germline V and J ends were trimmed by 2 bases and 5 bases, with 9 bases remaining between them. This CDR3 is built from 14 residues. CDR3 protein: CASSEGDGTGELFF. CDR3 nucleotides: TGTGCCAGCAGTGAAGGGGACGGGACCGGGGAGCTGTTTTTT.

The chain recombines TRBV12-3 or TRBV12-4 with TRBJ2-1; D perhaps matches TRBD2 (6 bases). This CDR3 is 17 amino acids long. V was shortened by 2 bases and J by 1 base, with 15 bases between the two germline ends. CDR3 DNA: TGTGCCAGCAGTTTAAAATTAGTTGGGGGGTCCTACAATGAGCAGTTCTTC. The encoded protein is CASSLKLVGGSYNEQFF.

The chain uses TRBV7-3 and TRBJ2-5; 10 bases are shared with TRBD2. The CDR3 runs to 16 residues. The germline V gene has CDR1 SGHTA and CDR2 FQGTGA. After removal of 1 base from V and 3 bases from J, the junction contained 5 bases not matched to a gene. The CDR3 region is CASSLSSLAGEETQYF. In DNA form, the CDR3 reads TGTGCCAGCAGCTTAAGTTCCCTAGCGGGAGAAGAGACCCAGTACTTC. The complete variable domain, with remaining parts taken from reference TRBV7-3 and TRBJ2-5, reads GAGVSQTPSNKVTEKGKYVELRCDPISGHTALYWYRQSLGQGPEFLIYFQGTGAADDSGLPNDRFFAVRPEGSVSTLKIQRTERGDSAVYLCASSLSSLAGEETQYFGPGTRLLVL.

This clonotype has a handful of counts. The DNA for the CDR3 is TGTGCCAGCAGTTTACCCCCAGGGAACACTGAAGCTTTCTTT. It is translated as CASSLPPGNTEAFF. The chain has TRBV28 and TRBJ1-1; no definite D call. Germline V gene lookup returns CDR1 MDHEN and CDR2 SYDVKM. V was cut by 2 bases and J by 1 base, with 8 bases left in between. This CDR3 is built from 14 residues.